These 23 T cell receptor beta chains came from one sample sequenced in a study of tumor and adjacent non-tumor tissue in lung cancer. RNA was extracted from bulk tissue without any cell sorting. More than 3 cm separated this lung sample from the edge of the tumor. TCRbeta libraries were built with three rounds of nested PCR, modified from ARM-PCR. TCRdb itself ran the multiplex PCR reads through MiXCR, one entry per CDR3 protein. The sample carries more than 55,000 distinct CDR3 sequences, 76% recorded once. Sequenced material: distant non-tumor lung tissue. The receptor source for this set is a man in his sixties with non-small cell lung cancer.

This clonotype showed up just a few times. A much larger clone sits a single nucleotide away, making a read error possible. The CDR3 protein is CASSPGQGDYNGQFF. The CDR3 DNA reads TGCGCCAGCAGCCCCGGTCAGGGGGATTACAATGGGCAGTTCTTC. The chain employs TRBV4-1 and TRBJ2-1, with TRBD1 matching 7 bases. The CDR3 has 15 residues. Germline loops: CDR1 MGHRA, CDR2 YSYEKL.

Regarding this clonotype: A read error may be the cause here, since a much bigger clone is one base away. CDR3 region: CASSYGGDTEAFF. In DNA form, the CDR3 reads TGCGCCAGCAGCTACGGGGGGGACACTGAAGCTTTCTTT. V is TRBV5-1 and J is TRBJ1-1; D is possibly TRBD1 (5 bases). Between the trimmed V and J ends, which lost 3 bases and 3 bases, there was a span of 9 bases. Germline V gene lookup returns CDR1 SGHRS and CDR2 YFSETQ. The CDR3 extends over 13 amino acids.

With respect to this clonotype: The junction departs from the called germline gene at one end, perhaps through a read error. The chain recombines TRBV6-5 with TRBJ2-7; the match to TRBD2 covers 11 bases. The CDR3 runs 19 residues. CDR1 and CDR2 from the germline V gene are MNHEY and SVGAGI. CDR3 residues: CASSYYTLNLAGGHYEEYF. CDR3 coding DNA: TGTGCCAGCAGTTACTACACACTCAACCTAGCGGGAGGACACTACGAGGAGTACTTC.

This clonotype was seen at least ten times. This chain uses TRBV6-6 with TRBJ2-5; D may be TRBD1 or TRBD2 (6 bases each). V was shortened by 6 bases and J by 7 bases, with 12 bases between the two germline ends. Germline CDR1 reads MNHNY; CDR2 reads SVGAGI (reference sequence). CDR3 length: 12 residues. CDR3 residues: CASRSEGGTQYF. The DNA of the CDR3 is TGTGCCAGCAGGTCCGAGGGGGGGACCCAGTACTTC.

Concerning this clonotype itself: At one of its ends the junction is not consistent with the germline gene, which may arise from a read error. V is TRBV6-6 and J is TRBJ2-7; no clear D gene. Germline CDR1 MNHNY, CDR2 SVGAGI (reference sequence). This CDR3 comprises 15 residues. This chain's CDR3 is CANSYLQPNSYERYF. As DNA, the CDR3 is TGTGCCAACAGTTACCTTCAGCCCAATTCCTACGAGCGGTACTTC.

About this clonotype: One end of the junction fails to match germline, which may point to a read error. The chain employs TRBV4-1 and TRBJ2-7; 11 bases are shared with TRBD2. Per the germline V gene, CDR1 is MGHRA and CDR2 is YSYEKL. The CDR3 runs to 17 residues. The CDR3 region has the DNA TGCGCCAGCAGTCAAGAGATTTTAGCGGGAGGGAGGGACGAGCAGTACTTC. It yields the protein CASSQEILAGGRDEQYF.

This sequence joins TRBV12-3 or TRBV12-4 and TRBJ2-2, with 7 bases that match TRBD2. V was clipped by 7 bases and J by 10 bases; unmatched bases: 12. This CDR3 region has 14 residues. The CDR3 protein is CASTLAVGAEELFF. CDR3 in DNA: TGTGCCAGCACCCTAGCGGTAGGCGCCGAGGAGCTGTTTTTT.

The chain uses TRBV28 and TRBJ1-2; 9 nucleotides agree with TRBD1. CDR1 MDHEN and CDR2 SYDVKM come from the germline V gene. V gave up 5 bases and J gave up 9 bases; unmatched junction bases: 7. This CDR3 is 13 amino acids long. CDR3 residues: CASSAGTGKCYTF. The CDR3 region has the DNA TGTGCCAGCAGTGCCGGGACAGGGAAATGCTACACCTTC.

This clonotype was detected ten times or more. J is TRBJ1-2 and V is TRBV5-4; D gene unclear. Germline V gene sequence: CDR1 SGHNT, CDR2 YYREEE (reference sequence). There are 14 residues in the CDR3. The V and J ends lost 4 bases and 0 bases respectively, with 10 bases between them. The CDR3 nucleotides are TGTGCCAGCAGCGATAGGGATCCTAACTATGGCTACACCTTC. Its translation is CASSDRDPNYGYTF.

Turning to this clonotype: At one end the junction does not follow the germline gene, possibly because of a read error. This sequence joins TRBV29-1 and TRBJ2-2; 9 bases map to TRBD2. The CDR3 covers 15 residues. CDR1 is SQVTM and CDR2 is ANQGSEA in the germline V gene. The CDR3 region is CSVPRGTSSTGELFF. In nucleotides, the CDR3 is TGCAGCGTTCCCAGGGGGACTAGCAGCACCGGGGAGTTGTTTTTT.

V gene TRBV4-1 combines with J gene TRBJ1-1; D not resolved. CDR3 length equals 13 residues. V lost 10 bases, J lost 5 bases, and 17 bases lay in between. Germline loops: CDR1 MGHRA, CDR2 YSYEKL. The CDR3 loop reads CANSRGVDTEAFF. The CDR3 coding sequence is TGCGCCAATAGCCGAGGCGTTGATACTGAAGCTTTCTTT.

On this clonotype: A much more abundant neighbour one base away suggests this may be a read error. The chain links TRBV28 to TRBJ2-2; tentative D call: TRBD1 (6 bases). The germline CDR1 and CDR2 sequences are MDHEN and SYDVKM. V was trimmed by 4 bases and J by 5 bases, leaving 17 bases between them. This CDR3 is 16 amino acids long. CDR3 sequence: CASSWDTEIKTGELFF. CDR3 DNA sequence: TGTGCCAGCAGTTGGGACACCGAAATTAAAACCGGGGAGCTGTTTTTT. The variable domain in full, completed from reference TRBV28 and TRBJ2-2, reads DVKVTQSSRYLVKRTGEKVFLECVQDMDHENMFWYRQDPGLGLRLIYFSYDVKMKEKGDIPEGYSVSREKKERFSLILESASTNQTSMYLCASSWDTEIKTGELFFGEGSRLTVL.

About this clonotype itself: Germline and junction disagree at one end, which may indicate a read error. This chain links TRBV6-6 with TRBJ2-2; TRBD1 is a possible D gene (5 bases). Germline values: CDR1 MNHNY, CDR2 SVGAGI (reference sequence). This CDR3 has 14 amino acids. As DNA, the CDR3 is TGTGCCTGCAGTTCCACCTGGGGCGCCGGTGAGCTGTTTTTT. Its translation: CACSSTWGAGELFF.

Details on this clonotype: A read error is likely, as this CDR3 ends without the conserved phenylalanine or tryptophan. The DNA is omitted, as the CDR3 cannot be located on it reliably, and the CDR3 follows TCRdb's listing. J is TRBJ2-4 and V is TRBV6-5; the table's D call, TRBD1, has no DNA check behind it. From its first to its last residue, the CDR3 has 15 amino acids. Germline lookup yields CDR1 MNHEY and CDR2 SVGAGI. The CDR3 loop reads CASSYNRGSRNIQHS.

The rearrangement uses TRBV5-4 and TRBJ1-1; D may be TRBD1 (5 bases). The germline V and J ends were trimmed by 0 bases and 1 base, with 19 bases remaining between them. In germline, CDR1 is SGHNT, CDR2 YYREEE (reference sequence). The CDR3 consists of 18 residues. CDR3 DNA: TGTGCCAGCAGCTTGGAGGATGGGGCCTTAGGTGCGAACACTGAAGCTTTCTTT. Encoded protein: CASSLEDGALGANTEAFF.

With respect to this clonotype: The junction departs from the called germline gene at one end, perhaps through a read error. The V call is TRBV11-2, the J call TRBJ2-1; no definite D call. The CDR3 has 15 amino acids. The V gene's germline CDR1 is SGHAT and CDR2 FQNNGV. CDR3 amino acids: CASNPYSCSYSEQFF. The CDR3 bases are TGTGCCAGCAACCCTTACTCCTGCTCCTACAGTGAGCAGTTCTTC.

By sample share, this clonotype is medium-sized (0.01 to 0.1%). The chain uses TRBV11-1 and TRBJ2-4; 7 nucleotides match TRBD1. This CDR3 is built from 13 residues. Germline V gene lookup returns CDR1 SGHAT and CDR2 FQDESV (reference sequence). V was clipped by 1 base and J by 8 bases; unmatched bases: 2. The CDR3: CASSLDRGDIQYF. CDR3 DNA: TGTGCCAGCAGCTTAGACAGGGGAGACATTCAGTACTTC.

The V gene is TRBV6-1, the J gene TRBJ2-2, with TRBD2 identical over 12 bases. The junction had 13 bases not matched to a gene; V was cut back by 3 bases and J by 5 bases. The V gene's germline CDR1 is MNHNS and CDR2 SASEGT. There are 19 residues in the CDR3. CDR3 protein: CASSDRRGLAGWTTGELFF. The CDR3 bases are TGTGCCAGCAGTGATAGGAGGGGACTAGCGGGCTGGACGACCGGGGAGCTGTTTTTT.

This clonotype was counted between two and nine times. Possible read error: a much larger clone is one base away. The chain is built from TRBV7-9 and TRBJ2-5, with D possibly being TRBD1 or TRBD2 (5 bases each). Germline CDR1 and CDR2: SEHNR and FQNEAQ (reference sequence). With 4 bases removed from V and 4 bases from J, the gap between germline ends came to 13 bases. The CDR3 is 14 amino acids. In nucleotides, the CDR3 is TGTGCCAGCAGCTATGCCGTGAGGGGAGAGACCCAGTACTTC. It specifies CASSYAVRGETQYF.

This clonotype was seen a handful of times. The chain has TRBV19 and TRBJ1-5; 10 bases line up with TRBD1. This CDR3 contains 15 residues. Germline V lookup: CDR1 LNHDA, CDR2 SQIVND (reference sequence). The V and J ends lost 4 bases and 9 bases, in that order; junction bases with no gene match: 9. In DNA, the CDR3 is TGTGCCAGTAGTACCGTCCCGGGACAGGGGCGGCCCCAGCATTTT. The encoded protein is CASSTVPGQGRPQHF.

In regard to this clonotype: A junction end diverges from the germline sequence, so it may reflect a read error. CDR3 residues: CACINRPGNSGANVMTF. DNA of the CDR3: TGTGCCTGCATTAACCGCCCAGGGAACTCTGGGGCCAACGTCATGACTTTC. This chain joins TRBV6-6 and TRBJ2-6; a weak D match, TRBD1 (5 bases). This CDR3 has 17 amino acids. The germline V gene has CDR1 MNHNY and CDR2 SVGAGI (reference sequence).

This rearrangement joins TRBV20-1 to TRBJ2-1; D gene uncertain. From germline, CDR1 is DFQATT and CDR2 SNEGSKA (reference sequence). CDR3 length: 14 amino acids. For the CDR3, the DNA is TGCAGCTCTAGAGATCAACGGTGTAGCTATGAGCAGTTCTTC. Translated, it gives CSSRDQRCSYEQFF.

With respect to this clonotype: At one end, the junction sequence differs from germline, possibly due to a read error. J is TRBJ2-3 and V is TRBV28; perhaps TRBD2 as D (5 bases). The CDR3 is 14 residues long. CDR1 is MDHEN and CDR2 is SYDVKM in the germline V gene. The CDR3 here is CANSFLAGTDTQYF. The CDR3 DNA sequence: TGTGCCAACAGTTTCCTAGCTGGCACAGATACGCAGTATTTT.